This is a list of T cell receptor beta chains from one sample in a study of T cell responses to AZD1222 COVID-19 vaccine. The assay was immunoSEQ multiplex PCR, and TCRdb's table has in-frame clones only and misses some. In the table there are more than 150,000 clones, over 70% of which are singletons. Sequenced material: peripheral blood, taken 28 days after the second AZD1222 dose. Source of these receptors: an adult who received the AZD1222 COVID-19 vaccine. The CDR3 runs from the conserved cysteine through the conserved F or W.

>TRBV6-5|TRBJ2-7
CASGNSGRNYEQYF
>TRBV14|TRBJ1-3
CASSPNGYTIYF
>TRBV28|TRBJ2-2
CASSLRGRTGELFF
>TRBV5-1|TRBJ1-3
CASSLERATENTIYF
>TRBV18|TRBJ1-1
CASSRPLQGRNTEAFF
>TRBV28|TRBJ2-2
CASSPRLGRQGAHSGELFF
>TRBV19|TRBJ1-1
CASSISEGYTEAFF
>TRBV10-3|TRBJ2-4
CATSTQLAKNIQYF
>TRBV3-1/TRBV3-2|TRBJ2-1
CAPNPGGSYNEQFF
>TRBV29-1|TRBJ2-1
CSVPGLYNEQFF
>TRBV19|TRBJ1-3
CASSTRTGLSGNTIYF
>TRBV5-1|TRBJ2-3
CASSGQGTDTQYF
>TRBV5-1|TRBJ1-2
CASSLVAGRADGYTF
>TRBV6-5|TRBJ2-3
CASSYRGDTQYF
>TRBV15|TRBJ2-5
CATSIRGRETQYF
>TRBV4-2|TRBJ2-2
CASRLVVAGTGELFF
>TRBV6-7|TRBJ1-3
CASSYSITDSGNTIYF
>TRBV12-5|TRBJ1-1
CASGSGQTRNTEAFF
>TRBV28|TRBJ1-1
CASSPLDGNTEAFF
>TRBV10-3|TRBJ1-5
CAISESGNNQPQHF
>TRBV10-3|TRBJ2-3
CAIRTDTQYF
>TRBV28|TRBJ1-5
CASSLGSSNQPQHF
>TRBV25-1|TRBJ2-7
CASSRLAGVEQYF
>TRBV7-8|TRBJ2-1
CASSDASYRGRNEQFF
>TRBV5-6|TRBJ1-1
CASSFRAPGRGEAFF
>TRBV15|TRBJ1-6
CATSRPTGVNSPLHF
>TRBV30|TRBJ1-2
CAWKQGGREGDGYTF
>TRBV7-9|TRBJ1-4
CASSYREGQGTNEKLFF
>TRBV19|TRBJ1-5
CASSIPPIWGALNQPQHF
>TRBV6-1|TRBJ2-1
CASSELLGVTSGEYNEQFF
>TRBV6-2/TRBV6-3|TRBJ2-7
CASSLSNRGEQYF
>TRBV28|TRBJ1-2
CASIQGNSGYTF
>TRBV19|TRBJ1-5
CASSISDSNQPQHF
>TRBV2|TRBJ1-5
CASMMAFPQPQHF
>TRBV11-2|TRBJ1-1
CASSLVEGRGTEAFF
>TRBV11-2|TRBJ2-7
CASSLDPSGRWYF
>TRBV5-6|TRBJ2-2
CASSHAVNTGELFF
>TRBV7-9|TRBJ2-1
CASRRLAGGNEQFF
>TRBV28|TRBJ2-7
CASSFNLAVLSYEQYF
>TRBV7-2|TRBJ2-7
CASSARRAGEAYEQYF
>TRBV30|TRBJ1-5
CAWSVELGQGPQPQHF
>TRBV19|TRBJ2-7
CASSPPPKVAGIYEQYF
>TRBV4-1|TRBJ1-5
CASSQVRGQGIYNQPQHF
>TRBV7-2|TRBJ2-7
CASSVGQGTYEQYF
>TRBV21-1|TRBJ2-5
CARAPSQETQYF
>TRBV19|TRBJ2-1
CASAGGLAPWDEQFF
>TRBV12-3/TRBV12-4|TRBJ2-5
CASSLSNSETQYF
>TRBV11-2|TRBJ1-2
CASSPGTGYYGYTF
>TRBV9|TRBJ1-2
CASSVATGGRYTF
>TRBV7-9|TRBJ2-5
CASSSGGLSSSQETQYF
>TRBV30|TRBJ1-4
CAWNRREELFF